Listed below are T cell receptor beta chains from one sample, sequenced in a study of control samples from healthy donors and cancer patients. Sequencing was performed with immunoSEQ multiplex PCR; in TCRdb, only in-frame clones are kept and a portion is missing. Altogether under 20,000 clones are present, around 86% being singletons, with the ten largest covering 9.5% to 13%. Sequenced: PBMCs. Receptors originate from a woman in her 70s with colorectal cancer. CDR3s include the opening cysteine and the closing phenylalanine or tryptophan. Each record gives: V gene, clone size, J gene, D gene, CDR3 DNA, CDR3 protein. The D gene is left open where the match is weak. The size field is filled for only some rows; it gives once, few, many or a size class.

>TRBV9|few|TRBJ1-3|.
TGTGCCAGCAGCGTGATCTCTGGAAACACCATATATTTT
CASSVISGNTIYF
>TRBV12-3/TRBV12-4|.|TRBJ2-7|.
TGTGCCAGCAGTTCCTCAGACAAATACGAGCAGTACTTC
CASSSSDKYEQYF
>TRBV7-9|.|TRBJ2-7|TRBD1
TGTGCCAGCAGCTATAGACAGGGAAGCTACGAGCAGTACTTC
CASSYRQGSYEQYF
>TRBV11-3|.|TRBJ1-3|.
TGTGCCAGCACCGCCGACTCTGGAAACACCATATATTTT
CASTADSGNTIYF
>TRBV2|.|TRBJ2-1|.
TGTGCCAGCAGTTCGGGACTCGGCAATGAGCAGTTCTTC
CASSSGLGNEQFF
>TRBV6-5|.|TRBJ2-2|TRBD2
TGTGCCAGCGCGCGGCTAGCGGGGGCCGGCGGGGAGCTGTTTTTT
CASARLAGAGGELFF
>TRBV11-3|few|TRBJ2-1|.
TGTGCCAGCAGCCCATATGACAGGGAGGGCTTTAATGAGCAGTTCTTC
CASSPYDREGFNEQFF
>TRBV5-5|.|TRBJ1-2|TRBD1
TGTGCCAGCAGCTTTGGACAGGGCCCTCTTGTGGGTGGCTACACCTTC
CASSFGQGPLVGGYTF
>TRBV29-1|.|TRBJ2-3|.
TGCAGCGTTGAAGTAGCAGGAGATACCACAGATACGCAGTATTTT
CSVEVAGDTTDTQYF
>TRBV5-1|.|TRBJ2-3|.
TGCGCCAGCAGCTTTGGGGGGTCCAGCACAGATACGCAGTATTTT
CASSFGGSSTDTQYF
>TRBV2|once|TRBJ2-2|TRBD1
TGTGCCAGCGATCTCCCCGGGACAGGGCGAAACACCGGGGAGCTGTTTTTT
CASDLPGTGRNTGELFF
>TRBV29-1|.|TRBJ1-1|.
TGCAGCGTTGAATTCCCCGCACGGAACACTGAAGCTTTCTTT
CSVEFPARNTEAFF
>TRBV5-4|.|TRBJ1-2|.
TGTGCCAGCAGTCTTAGGGACGGCTACACCTTC
CASSLRDGYTF
>TRBV5-6|.|TRBJ1-2|TRBD1
TGTGCCAGCAGCTTTGGGACAGGGCTCGGTACCGATGGCTACACCTTC
CASSFGTGLGTDGYTF
>TRBV19|.|TRBJ1-3|.
TGTGCCAGTAGTATAACCCAGCACCGCTCTGGAAACACCATATATTTT
CASSITQHRSGNTIYF
>TRBV2|.|TRBJ2-7|TRBD1
TGTGCCAGCAGTACTACAGGGGGCTTTAAGGCCTACGAGCAGTACTTC
CASSTTGGFKAYEQYF
>TRBV15|few|TRBJ1-1|.
TGTGCCACCAGCAGAGATCCCGTACACAGGGACCCTAACACTGAAGCTTTCTTT
CATSRDPVHRDPNTEAFF
>TRBV6-5|.|TRBJ2-1|.
TGTGCCAGCAGCTCACAGGGTTTAATCTACAATGAGCAGTTCTTC
CASSSQGLIYNEQFF
>TRBV19|.|TRBJ1-3|.
TGTGCCAGTAGTAAAGACTCTGGAAACACCATATATTTT
CASSKDSGNTIYF
>TRBV27|.|TRBJ2-6|.
TGTGCCAGCAGTTGGGTGGGCGGGGCCAACGTCCTGACTTTC
CASSWVGGANVLTF
>TRBV6-4|.|TRBJ2-7|.
TGTGCCGCGCCAACAAAAGAATCCTACGAGCAGTACTTC
CAAPTKESYEQYF
>TRBV27|.|TRBJ2-5|TRBD1
TGTGCCAGCAGACCGGACAGGGGGGATGGAGAGACCCAGTACTTC
CASRPDRGDGETQYF
>TRBV10-3|.|TRBJ2-1|TRBD1
TGTGCCATCAGTGGGGCCGGGACAGGGGACCGCAATGAGCAGTTCTTC
CAISGAGTGDRNEQFF
>TRBV27|.|TRBJ1-1|.
TGTGCCAGCAGCCGATTAATTTCCGGGACTGAAGCTTTCTTT
CASSRLISGTEAFF
>TRBV5-5|.|TRBJ1-6|.
TGTGCCAGCAGCTTGTTTGCGGAGGGGAATTCACCCCTCCACTTT
CASSLFAEGNSPLHF
>TRBV13|.|TRBJ2-1|TRBD2
TGTGCCAGCAGCCGAACAGGGGGCATAGCGGGAGGGCAGAAGGGTGAGCAGTTCTTC
CASSRTGGIAGGQKGEQFF
>TRBV11-2|.|TRBJ2-2|.
TGTGCCAGCAACCCCCTGGCTGGAAACTACTACACCGGGGAGCTGTTTTTT
CASNPLAGNYYTGELFF
>TRBV5-1|.|TRBJ2-7|.
TGCGCCAGCAGCTTGGCCTCCTACGAGCAGTACTTC
CASSLASYEQYF
>TRBV29-1|.|TRBJ1-1|.
TGCAGCGCCGCGAACCCCCAGGGAGGGACTGAAGCTTTCTTT
CSAANPQGGTEAFF
>TRBV6-6|.|TRBJ1-5|.
TGTGCCAGCAGTTACTCGAGGGGGTTGGGTCAGCCCCAGCATTTT
CASSYSRGLGQPQHF
>TRBV18|.|TRBJ1-5|.
TGTGCCAGCTCACTTACAGGGCTTCAGCCCCAGCATTTT
CASSLTGLQPQHF
>TRBV13|.|TRBJ1-2|.
TGTGCCAGCCTCGGTGGCTATGGCTACACCTTC
CASLGGYGYTF
>TRBV5-1|.|TRBJ2-3|.
TGCGCCAGCAGCGACGGGGAGTGGGCAGATACGCAGTATTTT
CASSDGEWADTQYF
>TRBV6-2/TRBV6-3|.|TRBJ1-1|.
TGTGCCAGCAGCCGAGGTCATGGGGAGATGAACACTGAAGCTTTCTTT
CASSRGHGEMNTEAFF
>TRBV7-2|.|TRBJ2-7|.
TGTGCCAGCAGCTTCGGGACAAAAACCGACGAGCAGTACTTC
CASSFGTKTDEQYF
>TRBV6-1|.|TRBJ1-1|.
TGTGCCAGCAGTGAAGCGGACGGCTTTGGGGACACTGAAGCTTTCTTT
CASSEADGFGDTEAFF
>TRBV28|.|TRBJ1-2|.
TGTGCCGTCTCAGGGCACTATGGCTACACCTTC
CAVSGHYGYTF
>TRBV28|.|TRBJ1-2|.
TGTGCCAGCAGTCCCAAGCGCAGGGGCTATGGCTACACCTTC
CASSPKRRGYGYTF
>TRBV29-1|.|TRBJ2-4|TRBD1
TGCAGCGTGACTACCGGGACAGCAAACATTCAGTACTTC
CSVTTGTANIQYF